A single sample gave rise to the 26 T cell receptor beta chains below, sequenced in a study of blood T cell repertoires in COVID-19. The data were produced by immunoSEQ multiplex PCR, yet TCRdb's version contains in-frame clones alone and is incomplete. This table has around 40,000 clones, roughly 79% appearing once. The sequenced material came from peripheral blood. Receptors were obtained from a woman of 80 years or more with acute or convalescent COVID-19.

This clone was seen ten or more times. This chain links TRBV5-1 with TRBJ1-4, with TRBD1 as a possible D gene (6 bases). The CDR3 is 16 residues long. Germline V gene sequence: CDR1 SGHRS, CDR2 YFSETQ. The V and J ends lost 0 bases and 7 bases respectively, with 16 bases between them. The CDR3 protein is CASSLVGGAQGEKLFF. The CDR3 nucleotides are TGCGCCAGCAGCTTGGTAGGGGGGGCGCAAGGTGAAAAACTGTTTTTT.

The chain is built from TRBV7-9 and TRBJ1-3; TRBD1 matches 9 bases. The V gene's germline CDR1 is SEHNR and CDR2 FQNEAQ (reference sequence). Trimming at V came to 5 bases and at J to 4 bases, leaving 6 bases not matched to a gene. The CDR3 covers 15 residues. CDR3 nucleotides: TGTGCCAGCAGCACCCGACAGGGGGTCGGAAACACCATATATTTT. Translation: CASSTRQGVGNTIYF.

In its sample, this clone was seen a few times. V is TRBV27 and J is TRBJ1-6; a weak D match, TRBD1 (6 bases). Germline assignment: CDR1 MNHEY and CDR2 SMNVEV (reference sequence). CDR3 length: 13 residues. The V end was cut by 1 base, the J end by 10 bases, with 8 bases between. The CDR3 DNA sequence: TGTGCCAGCAGTTTATTAGGGGGATCACCCCTCCACTTT. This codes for CASSLLGGSPLHF.

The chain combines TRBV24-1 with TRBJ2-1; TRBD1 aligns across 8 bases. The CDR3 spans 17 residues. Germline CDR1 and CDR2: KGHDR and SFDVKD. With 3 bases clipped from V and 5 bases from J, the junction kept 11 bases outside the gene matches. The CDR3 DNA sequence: TGTGCCACCAGTGATGCCCCAGGACAGGGACTGAACAATGAGCAGTTCTTC. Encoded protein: CATSDAPGQGLNNEQFF.

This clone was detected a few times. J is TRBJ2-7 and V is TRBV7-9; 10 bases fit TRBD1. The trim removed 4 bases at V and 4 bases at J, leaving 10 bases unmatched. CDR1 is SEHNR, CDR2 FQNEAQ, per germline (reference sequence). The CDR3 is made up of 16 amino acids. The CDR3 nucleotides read TGTGCCAGCAGCTCACGCCTGACAGGGGGCATGTACGAGCAGTACTTC. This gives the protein CASSSRLTGGMYEQYF.

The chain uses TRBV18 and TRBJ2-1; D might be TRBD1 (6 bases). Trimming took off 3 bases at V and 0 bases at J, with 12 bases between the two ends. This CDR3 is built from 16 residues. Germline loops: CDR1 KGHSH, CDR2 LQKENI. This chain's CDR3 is CASSPNRASSYNEQFF. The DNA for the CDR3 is TGTGCCAGCTCACCGAACAGGGCGAGCTCCTACAATGAGCAGTTCTTC.

CDR3 loop: CASSFLAGESEQYF. The CDR3 DNA sequence: TGTGCCAGCAGCTTTCTAGCGGGAGAAAGCGAGCAGTACTTC. This sequence joins TRBV11-2 and TRBJ2-7; the match to TRBD2 covers 10 bases. Germline lookup yields CDR1 SGHAT and CDR2 FQNNGV. J was trimmed by 6 bases and V by 3 bases; bases with no gene match: 5. The CDR3 is 14 amino acids.

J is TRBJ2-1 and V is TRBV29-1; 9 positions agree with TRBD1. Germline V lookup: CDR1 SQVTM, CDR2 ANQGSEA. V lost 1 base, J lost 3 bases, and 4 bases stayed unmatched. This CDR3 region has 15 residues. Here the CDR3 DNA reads TGCAGCGTTGAAGGGGGGGACAGGGTCTACAATGAGCAGTTCTTC. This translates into CSVEGGDRVYNEQFF.

The CDR3 DNA sequence: TGTGCCAGCAGGGGCGGGGGGACCGGGCGGCCCCAGCATTTT. Translation: CASRGGGTGRPQHF. This rearrangement joins TRBV2 to TRBJ1-5, with D possibly being TRBD1 (5 bases). CDR3 length: 14 residues. Germline loops: CDR1 SNHLY, CDR2 FYNNEI. V was trimmed by 6 bases and J by 9 bases, leaving 18 bases between them.

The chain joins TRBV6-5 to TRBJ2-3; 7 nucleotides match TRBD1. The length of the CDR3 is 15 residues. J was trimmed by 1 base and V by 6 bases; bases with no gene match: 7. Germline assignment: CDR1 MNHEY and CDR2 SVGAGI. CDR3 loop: CASRTTGVRTDTQYF. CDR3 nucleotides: TGTGCCAGCAGAACCACAGGGGTCCGCACAGATACGCAGTATTTT.

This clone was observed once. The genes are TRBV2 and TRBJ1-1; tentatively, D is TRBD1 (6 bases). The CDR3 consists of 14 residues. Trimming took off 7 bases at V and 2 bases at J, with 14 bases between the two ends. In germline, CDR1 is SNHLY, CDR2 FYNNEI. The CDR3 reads CASKLGQFNTEAFF. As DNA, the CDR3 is TGTGCCAGCAAGTTAGGACAGTTCAACACTGAAGCTTTCTTT.

In nucleotides, the CDR3 is TGTGCCAGTAGTGAAGCCAGGGGCACTGAAGCTTTCTTT. This codes for CASSEARGTEAFF. The V and J genes are TRBV19 and TRBJ1-1; maybe TRBD1 (6 bases). This CDR3 is built from 13 residues. Germline V lookup: CDR1 LNHDA, CDR2 SQIVND (reference sequence). The V and J ends lost 5 bases and 4 bases respectively, with 11 bases between them.

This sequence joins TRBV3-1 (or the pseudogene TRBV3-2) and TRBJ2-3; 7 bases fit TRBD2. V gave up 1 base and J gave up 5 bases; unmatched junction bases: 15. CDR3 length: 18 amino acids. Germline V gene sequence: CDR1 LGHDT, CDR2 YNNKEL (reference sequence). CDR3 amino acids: CASSQVPSGRRAGDTQYF. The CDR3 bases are TGTGCCAGCAGCCAAGTCCCTAGCGGTCGGAGAGCGGGAGATACGCAGTATTTT.

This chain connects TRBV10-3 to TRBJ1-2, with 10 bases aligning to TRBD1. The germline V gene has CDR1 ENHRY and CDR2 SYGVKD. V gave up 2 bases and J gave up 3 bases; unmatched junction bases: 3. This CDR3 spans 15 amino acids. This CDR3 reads CAISERTGGDYGYTF. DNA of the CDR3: TGTGCCATCAGTGAGAGGACAGGGGGGGACTATGGCTACACCTTC.

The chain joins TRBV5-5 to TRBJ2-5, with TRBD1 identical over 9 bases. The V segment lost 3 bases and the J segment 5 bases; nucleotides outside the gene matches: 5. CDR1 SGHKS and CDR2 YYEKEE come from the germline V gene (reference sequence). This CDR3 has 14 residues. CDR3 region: CASSSDTGGETQYF. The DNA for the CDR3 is TGTGCCAGCAGCTCTGACACAGGGGGCGAGACCCAGTACTTC.

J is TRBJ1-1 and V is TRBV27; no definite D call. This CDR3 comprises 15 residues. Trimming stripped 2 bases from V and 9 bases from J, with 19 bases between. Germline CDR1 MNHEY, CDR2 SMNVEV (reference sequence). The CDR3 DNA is TGTGCCAGCAGTTTAGGGTATGGGCAGCCGATTCAAGCTTTCTTT. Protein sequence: CASSLGYGQPIQAFF.

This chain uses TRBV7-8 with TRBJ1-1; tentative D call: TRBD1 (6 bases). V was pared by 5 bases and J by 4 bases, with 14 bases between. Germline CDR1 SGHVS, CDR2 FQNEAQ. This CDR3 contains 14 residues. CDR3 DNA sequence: TGTGCCAGCAGCATTAAGGGGGTAGGCACTGAAGCTTTCTTT. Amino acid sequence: CASSIKGVGTEAFF.

The CDR3, as DNA: TGTGCCAGCAGTCCTCGGGGGGAGACCCAGTACTTC. It is translated as CASSPRGETQYF. The chain is built from TRBV6-4 and TRBJ2-5, with D perhaps TRBD2 (6 bases). CDR1 MRHNA and CDR2 SNTAGT come from the germline V gene. The CDR3 runs to 12 residues. V shed 5 bases and J shed 5 bases, with 9 bases lying between them.

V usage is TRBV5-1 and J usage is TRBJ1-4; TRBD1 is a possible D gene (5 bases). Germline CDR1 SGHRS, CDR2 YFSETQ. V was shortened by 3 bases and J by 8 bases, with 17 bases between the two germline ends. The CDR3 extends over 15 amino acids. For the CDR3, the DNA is TGCGCCAGCAGCTCGGGGGACGTTGGGGCCGAAAAACTGTTTTTT. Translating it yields CASSSGDVGAEKLFF.

DNA of the CDR3: TGCGCCAGCAGCTCGCCGGGACTAGCGGGAGGGCCAAATGAGCAGTTCTTC. This encodes CASSSPGLAGGPNEQFF. The V and J genes are TRBV5-1 and TRBJ2-1; TRBD2 matches 16 bases. The CDR3 totals 17 residues. CDR1 SGHRS and CDR2 YFSETQ come from the germline V gene. J lost 7 bases, V lost 3 bases, and 7 bases had no gene match.

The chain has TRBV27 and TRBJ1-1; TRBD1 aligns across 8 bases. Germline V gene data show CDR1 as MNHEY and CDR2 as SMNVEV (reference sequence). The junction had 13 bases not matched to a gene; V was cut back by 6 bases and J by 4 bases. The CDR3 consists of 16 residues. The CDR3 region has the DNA TGTGCCAGCAGAATCAGGACAGGGCCCCCCGGCACTGAAGCTTTCTTT. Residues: CASRIRTGPPGTEAFF.

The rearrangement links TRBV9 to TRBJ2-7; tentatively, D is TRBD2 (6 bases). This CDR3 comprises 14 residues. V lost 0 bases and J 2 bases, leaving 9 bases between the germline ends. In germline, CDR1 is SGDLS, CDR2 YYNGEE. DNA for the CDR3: TGTGCCAGCAGCGTAGATCCGGGGGCCTACGAGCAGTACTTC. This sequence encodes CASSVDPGAYEQYF.

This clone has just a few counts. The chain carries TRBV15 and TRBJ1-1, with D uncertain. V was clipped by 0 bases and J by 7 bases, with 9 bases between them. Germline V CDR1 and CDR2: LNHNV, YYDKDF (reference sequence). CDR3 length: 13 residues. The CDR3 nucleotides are TGTGCCACCAGCAGAGATCAGACGGGTGAAGCTTTCTTT. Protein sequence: CATSRDQTGEAFF.

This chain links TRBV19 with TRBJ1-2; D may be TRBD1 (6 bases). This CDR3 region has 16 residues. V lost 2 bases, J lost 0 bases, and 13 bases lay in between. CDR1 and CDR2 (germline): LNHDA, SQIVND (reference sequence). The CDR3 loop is CASSIRTAQANYGYTF. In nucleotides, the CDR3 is TGTGCCAGTAGTATACGGACAGCCCAAGCTAACTATGGCTACACCTTC.

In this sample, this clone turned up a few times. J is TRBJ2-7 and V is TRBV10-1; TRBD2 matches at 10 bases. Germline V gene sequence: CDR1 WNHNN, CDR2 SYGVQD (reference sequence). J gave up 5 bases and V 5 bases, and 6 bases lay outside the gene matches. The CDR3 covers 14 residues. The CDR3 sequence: CASSRAGGRNEQYF. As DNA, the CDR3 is TGCGCCAGCAGTAGAGCGGGAGGGCGGAACGAGCAGTACTTC.

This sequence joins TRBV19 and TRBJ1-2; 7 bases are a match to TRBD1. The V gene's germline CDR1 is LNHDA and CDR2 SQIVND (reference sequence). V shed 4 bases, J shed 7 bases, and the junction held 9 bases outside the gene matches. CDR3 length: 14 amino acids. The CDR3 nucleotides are TGTGCCAGTAGTACCGGGACAGCAACGGGTGGCTACACCTTC. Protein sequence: CASSTGTATGGYTF.